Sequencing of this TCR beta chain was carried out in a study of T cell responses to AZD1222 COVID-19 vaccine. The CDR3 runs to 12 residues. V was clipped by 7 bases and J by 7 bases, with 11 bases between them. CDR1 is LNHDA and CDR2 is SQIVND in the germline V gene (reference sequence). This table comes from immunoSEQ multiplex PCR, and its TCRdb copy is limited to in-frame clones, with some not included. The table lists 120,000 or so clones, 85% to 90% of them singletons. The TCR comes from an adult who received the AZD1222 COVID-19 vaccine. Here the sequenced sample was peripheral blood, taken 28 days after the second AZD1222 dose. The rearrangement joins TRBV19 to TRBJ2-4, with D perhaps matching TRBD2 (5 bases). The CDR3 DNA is TGTGCCAGTATGGGCGGGTACAACATTCAGTACTTC. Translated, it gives CASMGGYNIQYF.